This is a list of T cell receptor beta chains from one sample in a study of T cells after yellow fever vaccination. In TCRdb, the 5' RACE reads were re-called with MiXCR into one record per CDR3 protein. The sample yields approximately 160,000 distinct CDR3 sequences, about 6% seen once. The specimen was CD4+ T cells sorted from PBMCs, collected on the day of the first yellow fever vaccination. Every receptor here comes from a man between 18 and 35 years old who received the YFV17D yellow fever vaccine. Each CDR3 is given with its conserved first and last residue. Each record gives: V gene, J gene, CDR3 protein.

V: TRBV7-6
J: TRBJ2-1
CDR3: CASSLAHGAEQFF

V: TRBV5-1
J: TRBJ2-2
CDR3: CASSPGPAGSNTGELFF

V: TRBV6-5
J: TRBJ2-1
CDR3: CASSFGTSEQFF

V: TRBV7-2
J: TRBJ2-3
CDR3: CASSTDSVPQYF

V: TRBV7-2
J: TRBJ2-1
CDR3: CATQARLSYNEQFF

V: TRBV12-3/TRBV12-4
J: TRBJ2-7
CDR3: CASSLGQGVYEQYF

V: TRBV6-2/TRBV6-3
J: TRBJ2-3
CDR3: CASRGLAGHTDTQYF

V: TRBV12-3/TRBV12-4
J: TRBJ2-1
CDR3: CASRSYNEQFF

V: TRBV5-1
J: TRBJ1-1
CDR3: CASSPRPGDRAFF

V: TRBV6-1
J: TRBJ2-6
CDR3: CASRRTGGTGANVLTF

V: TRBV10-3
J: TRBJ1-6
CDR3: CAISESGESPLHF

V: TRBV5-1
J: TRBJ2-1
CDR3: CASSRDGSSYNEQFF

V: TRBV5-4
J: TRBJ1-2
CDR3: CASSLNRGDYGYTF

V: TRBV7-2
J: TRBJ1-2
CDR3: CASSRHQGADYGYTF

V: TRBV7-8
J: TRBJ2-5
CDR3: CASSLGRSGGQETQYF

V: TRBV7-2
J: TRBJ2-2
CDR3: CASSLPGGGATGELFF

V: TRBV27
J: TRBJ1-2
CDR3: CASSLLGANYGYTF

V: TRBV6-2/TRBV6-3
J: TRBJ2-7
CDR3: CASKKTGFPGYEQYF

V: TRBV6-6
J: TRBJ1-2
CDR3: CASRSTGTGGYGYTF

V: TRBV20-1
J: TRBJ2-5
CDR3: CSASPRGATWETQYF

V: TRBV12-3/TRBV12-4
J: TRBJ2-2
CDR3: CASTWTSGTGELFF

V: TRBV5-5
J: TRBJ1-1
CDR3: CASSRDGFRSLTEAFF

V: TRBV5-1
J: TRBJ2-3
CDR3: CASTGATSTDTQYF

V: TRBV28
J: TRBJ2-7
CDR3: CASSFRLSSYEQYF

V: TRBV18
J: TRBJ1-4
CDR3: CASSPQAAHEKLFF

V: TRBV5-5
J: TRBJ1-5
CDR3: CASSLEGIAQHF

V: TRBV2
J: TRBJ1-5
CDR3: CASRSSNQPQHF

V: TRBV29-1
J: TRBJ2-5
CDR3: CSVVGGFKETQYF

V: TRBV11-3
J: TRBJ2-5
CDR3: CASSGGYQETQYF